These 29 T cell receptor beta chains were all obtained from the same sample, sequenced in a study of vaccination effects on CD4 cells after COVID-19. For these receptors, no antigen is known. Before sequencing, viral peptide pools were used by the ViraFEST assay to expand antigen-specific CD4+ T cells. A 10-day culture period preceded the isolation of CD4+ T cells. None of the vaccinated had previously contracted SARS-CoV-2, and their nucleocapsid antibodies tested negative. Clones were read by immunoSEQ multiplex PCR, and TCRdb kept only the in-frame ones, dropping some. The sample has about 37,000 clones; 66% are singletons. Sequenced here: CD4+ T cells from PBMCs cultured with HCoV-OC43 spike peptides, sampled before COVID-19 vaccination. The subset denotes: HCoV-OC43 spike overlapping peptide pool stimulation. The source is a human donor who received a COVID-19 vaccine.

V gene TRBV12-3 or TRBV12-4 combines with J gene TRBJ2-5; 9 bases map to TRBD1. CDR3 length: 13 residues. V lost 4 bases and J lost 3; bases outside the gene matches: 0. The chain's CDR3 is CASSWTGEETQYF. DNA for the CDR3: TGTGCCAGCAGTTGGACAGGGGAAGAGACCCAGTACTTC.

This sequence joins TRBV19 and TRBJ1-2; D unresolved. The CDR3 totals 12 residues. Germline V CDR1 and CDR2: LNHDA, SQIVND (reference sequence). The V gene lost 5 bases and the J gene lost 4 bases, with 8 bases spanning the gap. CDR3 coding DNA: TGTGCCAGTAGTTCAGGCGGCTATGGCTACACCTTC. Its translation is CASSSGGYGYTF.

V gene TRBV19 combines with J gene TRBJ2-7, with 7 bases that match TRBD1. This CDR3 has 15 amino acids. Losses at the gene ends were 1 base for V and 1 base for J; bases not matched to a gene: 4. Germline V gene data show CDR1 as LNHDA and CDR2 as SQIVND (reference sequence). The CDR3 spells CASSIVSRGSYEQYF. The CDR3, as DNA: TGTGCCAGTAGTATAGTATCCAGGGGGTCCTACGAGCAGTACTTC.

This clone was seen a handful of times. This chain's CDR3 is CASSSGAAYDYEQYF. CDR3 sequence (DNA): TGTGCCAGCAGTTCGGGCGCGGCATATGACTACGAGCAGTACTTC. The rearrangement links TRBV6-2 or TRBV6-3 to TRBJ2-7; unclear D gene. Germline-derived CDR1 and CDR2 are MNHEY and SVGEGT. The germline V and J ends were trimmed by 4 bases and 3 bases, with 16 bases remaining between them. The CDR3 extends over 15 amino acids.

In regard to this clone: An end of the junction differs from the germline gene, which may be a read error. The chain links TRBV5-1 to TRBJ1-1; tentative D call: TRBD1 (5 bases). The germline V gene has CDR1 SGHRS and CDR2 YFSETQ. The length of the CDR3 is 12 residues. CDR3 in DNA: TGCGCCAGCAGCTTGGTTAAGGGGTTCCCTGTCTTT. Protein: CASSLVKGFPVF.

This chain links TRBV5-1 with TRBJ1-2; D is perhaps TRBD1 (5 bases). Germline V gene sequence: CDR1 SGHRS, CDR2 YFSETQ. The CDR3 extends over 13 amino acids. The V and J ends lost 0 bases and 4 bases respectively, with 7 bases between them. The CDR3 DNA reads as TGCGCCAGCAGCTTGGGGGGGATCTATGGCTACACCTTC. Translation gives CASSLGGIYGYTF.

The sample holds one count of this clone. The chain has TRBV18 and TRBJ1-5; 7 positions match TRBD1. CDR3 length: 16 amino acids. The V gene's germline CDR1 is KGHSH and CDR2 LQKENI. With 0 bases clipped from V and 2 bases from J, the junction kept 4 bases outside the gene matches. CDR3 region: CASSPPGGEGNQPQHF. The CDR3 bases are TGTGCCAGCTCACCACCAGGGGGCGAGGGCAATCAGCCCCAGCATTTT.

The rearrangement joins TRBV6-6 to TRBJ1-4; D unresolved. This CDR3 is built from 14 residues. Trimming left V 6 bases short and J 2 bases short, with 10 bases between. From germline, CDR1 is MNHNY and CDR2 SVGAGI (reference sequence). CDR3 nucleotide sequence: TGTGCCAGCAGGCCGGTTGGCACTAATGAAAAACTGTTTTTT. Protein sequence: CASRPVGTNEKLFF.

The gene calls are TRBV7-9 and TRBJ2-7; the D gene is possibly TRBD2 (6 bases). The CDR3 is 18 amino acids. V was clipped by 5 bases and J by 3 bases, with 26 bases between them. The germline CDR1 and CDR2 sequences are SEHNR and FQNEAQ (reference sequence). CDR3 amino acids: CASSPDSYMFVGLYEQYF. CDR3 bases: TGTGCCAGCAGCCCAGATAGCTATATGTTTGTGGGACTCTACGAGCAGTACTTC.

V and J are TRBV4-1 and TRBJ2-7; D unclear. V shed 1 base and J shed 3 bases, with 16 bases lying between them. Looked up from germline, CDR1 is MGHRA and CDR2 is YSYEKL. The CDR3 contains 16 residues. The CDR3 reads CASSQVVAEIRYEQYF. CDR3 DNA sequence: TGCGCCAGCAGCCAAGTCGTCGCTGAGATTCGCTACGAGCAGTACTTC.

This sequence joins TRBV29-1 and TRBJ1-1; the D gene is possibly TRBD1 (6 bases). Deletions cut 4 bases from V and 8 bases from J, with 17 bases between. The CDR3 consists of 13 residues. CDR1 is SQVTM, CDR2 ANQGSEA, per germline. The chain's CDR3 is CSVGGWTAREAFF. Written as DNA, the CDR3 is TGCAGCGTTGGGGGGTGGACAGCCCGGGAAGCTTTCTTT.

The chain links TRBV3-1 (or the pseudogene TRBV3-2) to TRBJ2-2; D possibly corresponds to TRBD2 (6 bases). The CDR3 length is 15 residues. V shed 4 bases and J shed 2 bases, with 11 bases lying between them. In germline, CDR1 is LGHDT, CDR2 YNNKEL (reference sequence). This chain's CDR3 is CASSPRDLNTGELFF. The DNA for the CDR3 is TGTGCCAGCAGCCCCCGGGACTTAAACACCGGGGAGCTGTTTTTT.

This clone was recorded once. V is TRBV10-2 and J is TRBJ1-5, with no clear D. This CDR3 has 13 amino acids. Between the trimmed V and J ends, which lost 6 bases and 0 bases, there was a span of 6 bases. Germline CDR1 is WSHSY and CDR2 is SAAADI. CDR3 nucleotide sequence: TGCGCCAGCAGCGGGGATAGCAATCAGCCCCAGCATTTT. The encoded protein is CASSGDSNQPQHF.

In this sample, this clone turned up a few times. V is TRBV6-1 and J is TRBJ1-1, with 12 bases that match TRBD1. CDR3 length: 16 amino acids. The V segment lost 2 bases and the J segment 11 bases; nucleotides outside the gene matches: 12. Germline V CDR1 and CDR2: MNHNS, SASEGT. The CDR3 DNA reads TGTGCCAGCAGTGAAATACCCACCGGGACAGGGGGCAGGGCTTTCTTT. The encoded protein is CASSEIPTGTGGRAFF.

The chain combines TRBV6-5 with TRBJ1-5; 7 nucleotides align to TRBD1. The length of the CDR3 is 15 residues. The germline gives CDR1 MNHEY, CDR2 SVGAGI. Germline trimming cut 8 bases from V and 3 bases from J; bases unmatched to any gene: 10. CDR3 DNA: TGTGCCAGCGGGCCGGGACAGAGTTTCAATCAGCCCCAGCATTTT. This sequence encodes CASGPGQSFNQPQHF.

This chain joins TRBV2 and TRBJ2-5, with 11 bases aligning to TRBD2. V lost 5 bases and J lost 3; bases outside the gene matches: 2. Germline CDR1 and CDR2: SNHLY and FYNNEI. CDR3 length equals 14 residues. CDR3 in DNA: TGTGCCAGCAGTTTGACTAGCGGGAAAGAGACCCAGTACTTC. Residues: CASSLTSGKETQYF.

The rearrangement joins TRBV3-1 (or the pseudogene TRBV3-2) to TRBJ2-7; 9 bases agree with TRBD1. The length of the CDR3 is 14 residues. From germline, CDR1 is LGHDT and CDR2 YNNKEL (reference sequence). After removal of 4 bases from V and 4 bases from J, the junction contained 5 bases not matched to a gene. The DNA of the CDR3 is TGTGCCAGCAGCCCGACAGGGGGTGCGTACGAGCAGTACTTC. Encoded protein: CASSPTGGAYEQYF.

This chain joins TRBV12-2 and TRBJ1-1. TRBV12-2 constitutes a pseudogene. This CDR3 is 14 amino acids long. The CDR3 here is CASRLGVMNTEAFF. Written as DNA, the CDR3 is TGTGCAAGTCGCTTAGGAGTAATGAACACTGAAGCTTTCTTT.

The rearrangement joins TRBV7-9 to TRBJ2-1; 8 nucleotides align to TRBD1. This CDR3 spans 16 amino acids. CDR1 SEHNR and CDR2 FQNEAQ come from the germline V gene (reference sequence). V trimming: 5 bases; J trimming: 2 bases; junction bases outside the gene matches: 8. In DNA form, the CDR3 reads TGTGCCAGCAGCCCTCTTACCAGGGGGCCCTACAATGAGCAGTTCTTC. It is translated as CASSPLTRGPYNEQFF.

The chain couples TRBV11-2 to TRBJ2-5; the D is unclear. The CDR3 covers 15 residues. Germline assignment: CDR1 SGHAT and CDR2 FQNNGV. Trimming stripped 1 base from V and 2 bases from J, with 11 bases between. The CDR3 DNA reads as TGTGCCAGCAGCTTAGGTATGGCGGAACAAGAGACCCAGTACTTC. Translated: CASSLGMAEQETQYF.

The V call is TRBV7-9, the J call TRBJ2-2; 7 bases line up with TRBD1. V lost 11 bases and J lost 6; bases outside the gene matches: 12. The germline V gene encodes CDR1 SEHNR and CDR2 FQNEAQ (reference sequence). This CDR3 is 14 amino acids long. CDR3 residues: CAVPGTETSGELFF. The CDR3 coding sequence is TGTGCCGTTCCCGGGACAGAGACCTCCGGGGAGCTGTTTTTT.

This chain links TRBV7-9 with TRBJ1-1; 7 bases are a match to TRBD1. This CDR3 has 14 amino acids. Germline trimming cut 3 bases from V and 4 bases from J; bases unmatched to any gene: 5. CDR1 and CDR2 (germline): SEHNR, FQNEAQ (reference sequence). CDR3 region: CASSLTGFSTEAFF. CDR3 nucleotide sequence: TGTGCCAGCAGCTTGACAGGGTTTAGCACTGAAGCTTTCTTT.

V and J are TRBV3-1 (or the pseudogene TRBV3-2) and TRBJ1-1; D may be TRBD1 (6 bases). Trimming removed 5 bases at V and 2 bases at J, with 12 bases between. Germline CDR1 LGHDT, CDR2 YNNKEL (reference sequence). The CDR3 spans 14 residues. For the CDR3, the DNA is TGTGCCAGCAGCGAGTTGACAGGAAACACTGAAGCTTTCTTT. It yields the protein CASSELTGNTEAFF.

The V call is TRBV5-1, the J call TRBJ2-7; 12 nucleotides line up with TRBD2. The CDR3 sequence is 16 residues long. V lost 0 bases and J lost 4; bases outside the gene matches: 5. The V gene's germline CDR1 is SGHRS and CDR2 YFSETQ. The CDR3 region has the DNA TGCGCCAGCAGCTTGGGACCCGGGACTAGCGGGTACGAGCAGTACTTC. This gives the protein CASSLGPGTSGYEQYF.

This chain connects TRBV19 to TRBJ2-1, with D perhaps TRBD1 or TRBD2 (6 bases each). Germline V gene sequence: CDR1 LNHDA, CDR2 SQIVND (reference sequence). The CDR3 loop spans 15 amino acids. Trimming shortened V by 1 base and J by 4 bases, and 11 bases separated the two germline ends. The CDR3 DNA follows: TGTGCCAGTAGTATAGTCCGGGGGCGATACAATGAGCAGTTCTTC. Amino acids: CASSIVRGRYNEQFF.

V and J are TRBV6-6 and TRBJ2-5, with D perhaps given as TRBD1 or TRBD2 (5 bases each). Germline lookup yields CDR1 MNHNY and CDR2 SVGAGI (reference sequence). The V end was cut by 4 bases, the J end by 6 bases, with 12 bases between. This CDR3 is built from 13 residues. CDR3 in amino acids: CASSSLGAKTQYF. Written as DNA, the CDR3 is TGTGCCAGCAGTTCCCTCGGGGCAAAGACCCAGTACTTC.

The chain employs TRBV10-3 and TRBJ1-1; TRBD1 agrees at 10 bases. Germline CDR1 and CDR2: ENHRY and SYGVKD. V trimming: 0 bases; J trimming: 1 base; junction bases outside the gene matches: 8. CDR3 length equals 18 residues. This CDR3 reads CAISESTGQGRRNTEAFF. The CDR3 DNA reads TGTGCCATCAGTGAGTCTACGGGACAGGGGAGGAGGAACACTGAAGCTTTCTTT.

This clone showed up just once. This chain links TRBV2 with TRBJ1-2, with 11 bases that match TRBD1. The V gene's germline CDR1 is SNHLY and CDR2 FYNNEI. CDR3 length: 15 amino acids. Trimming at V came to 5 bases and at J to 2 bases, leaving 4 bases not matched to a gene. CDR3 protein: CASSRDRGLNYGYTF. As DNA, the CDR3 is TGTGCCAGCAGTAGGGACAGGGGGTTAAACTATGGCTACACCTTC.

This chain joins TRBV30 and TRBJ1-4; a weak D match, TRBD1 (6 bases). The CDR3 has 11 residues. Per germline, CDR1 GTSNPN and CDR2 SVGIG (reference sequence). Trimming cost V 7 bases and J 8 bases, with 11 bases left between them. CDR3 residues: CASGTPEKLFF. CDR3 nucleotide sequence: TGTGCCTCCGGGACACCAGAAAAACTGTTTTTT.